This T cell receptor beta chain was captured by sequencing in a study of blood T cell repertoires in COVID-19. The table came from immunoSEQ multiplex PCR; TCRdb's copy has only in-frame clones and leaves some out. This table holds some 49,000 clones, approximately 81% found once. There are 14 residues in the CDR3. Germline trimming cut 6 bases from V and 7 bases from J; bases unmatched to any gene: 9. Germline V lookup: CDR1 MNHEY, CDR2 SVGAGI. The chain combines TRBV6-5 with TRBJ1-2; 9 positions match TRBD1. Material for sequencing was peripheral blood. The receptor was derived from a woman aged 80 or over with COVID-19, enrolled during active disease. The CDR3 sequence is CASRYGQGLSGYTF. The DNA of the CDR3 is TGTGCCAGCAGATATGGACAGGGGCTTAGTGGCTACACCTTC.